Listed below are T cell receptor beta chains from one sample, sequenced in a study of T cell responses to AZD1222 COVID-19 vaccine. Sequencing was performed with immunoSEQ multiplex PCR; in TCRdb, only in-frame clones are kept and a portion is missing. Among about 77,000 clones, 92% were seen once, and the ten largest hold roughly 5%. Sequenced here: peripheral blood, sampled 28 days after the second AZD1222 dose. The receptors come from an adult who received the AZD1222 COVID-19 vaccine. Each CDR3 is given with its conserved first and last residue. The D gene is left open where the match is weak. Clone size is shown for a subset of rows, as once, few, many or a class of expanded clone.

d_gene,abundance,j_gene,len,v_gene,CDR3nt,CDR3aa
NA,NA,TRBJ1-6,13,TRBV28,TGTGCCAGCAACCGGCCCGGGAACTCACCCCTCCACTTT,CASNRPGNSPLHF
NA,NA,TRBJ1-6,18,TRBV6-6,TGTGCCAGCAGTCTCTGGACGGTGCGAAGCTCCTATAATTCACCCCTCCACTTT,CASSLWTVRSSYNSPLHF
TRBD1,NA,TRBJ1-1,16,TRBV3-1/TRBV3-2,TGTGCCAGCAGCCAAGATCTGTGGCAGGGGGCTTTAGTAGCTTTCTTT,CASSQDLWQGALVAFF
TRBD2,NA,TRBJ2-1,14,TRBV24-1,TGTGCCACCAGCGACACGGGGAGGGACAATGAGCAGTTCTTC,CATSDTGRDNEQFF
NA,NA,TRBJ1-2,12,TRBV3-1/TRBV3-2,TGTGCCAGCGGGTCTGTTAACTATGGCTACACCTTC,CASGSVNYGYTF
NA,NA,TRBJ2-3,15,TRBV7-6,TGTGCCAGCAGCTTGATCATGGAGGGCCCAGATACGCAGTATTTT,CASSLIMEGPDTQYF
NA,NA,TRBJ2-2,13,TRBV19,TGTGCCAGTAGTATAATAGAGGGTGGGGAGCTGTTTTTT,CASSIIEGGELFF
NA,few,TRBJ2-1,14,TRBV3-1/TRBV3-2,TGTGCCAGCAGCCAAGCGGGAGTTAATAATGAGCAGTTCTTC,CASSQAGVNNEQFF
TRBD1,NA,TRBJ2-1,17,TRBV18,TGTGCCAGCTTCCCTACGACCCCGGGACAGGGATCTAGTGAGCAGTTCTTC,CASFPTTPGQGSSEQFF
TRBD1,NA,TRBJ1-5,16,TRBV19,TGTGCCAGTAGTATACTTGCAGGGGGTCGGGGTCAGCCCCAGCATTTT,CASSILAGGRGQPQHF
NA,NA,TRBJ1-2,13,TRBV7-9,TGTGCCAGCAGCTATGACCGGACAGATGGCTACACCTTC,CASSYDRTDGYTF
TRBD1,NA,TRBJ2-7,14,TRBV19,TGTGCCAGTAGTCCGGACAGGGGGCGGTACGAGCAGTACTTC,CASSPDRGRYEQYF
NA,NA,TRBJ2-5,16,TRBV5-1,TGCGCCAGCAGCCGGGTCCACGCCACGCCCTCGGGGACCCAGTACTTC,CASSRVHATPSGTQYF
NA,NA,TRBJ2-2,15,TRBV29-1,TGCAGCGGACGAGAAGGGGGAAGTGGAACCGGGGAGCTGTTTTTT,CSGREGGSGTGELFF
NA,NA,TRBJ1-5,15,TRBV19,TGTGCCAGTAGGACCAGGGAGGGGAAAAATCAGCCCCAGCATTTT,CASRTREGKNQPQHF
TRBD2,NA,TRBJ2-2,15,TRBV6-6,TGTGCCAGCAGTTACGGGAGGGCCCACACCGGGGAGCTGTTTTTT,CASSYGRAHTGELFF
TRBD1,NA,TRBJ1-1,19,TRBV7-9,TGTGCCAGCAGCCCCGAGGGGACAGGGTTTATGGTTCCGAACACTGAAGCTTTCTTT,CASSPEGTGFMVPNTEAFF
TRBD1,NA,TRBJ2-3,17,TRBV3-1/TRBV3-2,TGTGCCAGCAGCCCTACTGGTCGGCAGGGGGCCACAGATACGCAGTATTTT,CASSPTGRQGATDTQYF
NA,NA,TRBJ1-1,17,TRBV24-1,TGTGCCACCAGTGATCACCGGGACCGAGACTTTAACACTGAAGCTTTCTTT,CATSDHRDRDFNTEAFF
NA,NA,TRBJ2-1,12,TRBV7-9,TGTGCCAGCAGCTTAGATTCTGTAGAGCAGTTCTTC,CASSLDSVEQFF
NA,NA,TRBJ1-4,17,TRBV28,TGTGCCAGCAGTTCCCCGGTCAGTGGCGCAACTAATGAAAAACTGTTTTTT,CASSSPVSGATNEKLFF
TRBD2,NA,TRBJ2-7,13,TRBV7-9,TGTGCCAGCAGCTTAGCGGGGGGGGACGAGCAGTACTTC,CASSLAGGDEQYF
TRBD1,NA,TRBJ2-7,15,TRBV7-2,TGTGCCAGCAGCTTCCGACAGGGGCTCCCCTACGAGCAGTACTTC,CASSFRQGLPYEQYF
NA,few,TRBJ2-4,16,TRBV5-8,TGTGCCAGCACAACAGGGACATCTCTAGCCAAAAACATTCAGTACTTC,CASTTGTSLAKNIQYF
NA,NA,TRBJ2-7,14,TRBV6-5,TGTGCCAGCAGTTACGGGACGTCTGACTACGAGCAGTACTTC,CASSYGTSDYEQYF
TRBD2,NA,TRBJ2-7,16,TRBV7-9,TGTGCCAGCAGCTCAGAGACGACTAGCGGGAGATTCGGTTTCGGCTTC,CASSSETTSGRFGFGF
NA,NA,TRBJ2-3,15,TRBV9,TGTGCCAGCAGCGAACTTCGGCCCAGCACAGATACGCAGTATTTT,CASSELRPSTDTQYF
TRBD1,NA,TRBJ2-7,14,TRBV4-2,TGTGCCAGCAGCAAACCGGGACAGGGCTACGAGCAGTACTTC,CASSKPGQGYEQYF
TRBD2,NA,TRBJ2-3,17,TRBV15,TGTGCCACCAGCAGAGAAGCGGGGACTGCTAGCACAGATACGCAGTATTTT,CATSREAGTASTDTQYF
NA,NA,TRBJ1-2,13,TRBV28,TGTGCCAGCAGCTACCACAGGTCGGGGGGCTACACCTTC,CASSYHRSGGYTF
TRBD1,NA,TRBJ2-7,15,TRBV4-1,TGCGCCAGCAGCCGAGGACAGGGGTTTCCCTACGAGCAGTACTTC,CASSRGQGFPYEQYF
TRBD2,NA,TRBJ2-7,17,TRBV3-1/TRBV3-2,TGTGCCAGCAGCCAAAAACTCGGCGCGGGAGGAACCCACGAGCAGTACTTC,CASSQKLGAGGTHEQYF
TRBD1,NA,TRBJ2-5,15,TRBV19,TGTGCCAGTACCGCCACAGGGGGATTTCGAGAGACCCAGTACTTC,CASTATGGFRETQYF
NA,NA,TRBJ1-3,18,TRBV5-5,TGTGCCAGCAGCTGGGAGTGGTATTTAGGCAACTCTGGAAACACCATATATTTT,CASSWEWYLGNSGNTIYF
NA,NA,TRBJ2-7,14,TRBV5-6,TGTGCCAGCAGCTTGGGGACTCGATCCTACGAGCAGTACTTC,CASSLGTRSYEQYF
TRBD2,NA,TRBJ2-5,16,TRBV18,TGTGCCAGCTCACCCATTAGCGGGAGAACGTTAGAGACCCAGTACTTC,CASSPISGRTLETQYF
NA,NA,TRBJ1-1,15,TRBV10-3,TGTGCCATCAGTGCCCCAACCGGGGAGGGCACTGAAGCTTTCTTT,CAISAPTGEGTEAFF
TRBD2,NA,TRBJ2-1,17,TRBV6-2/TRBV6-3,TGTGCCAGCAGTTACGAGGTAGCGGGACCTAGATACAATGAGCAGTTCTTC,CASSYEVAGPRYNEQFF
NA,NA,TRBJ1-5,14,TRBV5-5,TGTGCCAGCAGCTTGGAACAGGGTGAGCAGCCCCAGCATTTT,CASSLEQGEQPQHF
NA,NA,TRBJ2-6,17,TRBV28,TGTGCCAGCAGTTTACTTCAGGGAGCCTCTGGGGCCAACGTCCTGACTTTC,CASSLLQGASGANVLTF
NA,NA,TRBJ2-1,15,TRBV6-5,TGTGCCAGCAGTTCAGTCCGGGACTCCGTCGATGAGCAGTTCTTC,CASSSVRDSVDEQFF
NA,NA,TRBJ2-7,14,TRBV14,TGTGCCAGCAGCCTCGAGCCAGTCTCCTACGAGCAGTACTTC,CASSLEPVSYEQYF
NA,NA,TRBJ2-6,17,TRBV2,TGTGCCAGCAGTGAACGTCGGGTGTCGCTAGGGGCCAACGTCCTGACTTTC,CASSERRVSLGANVLTF
NA,NA,TRBJ2-1,17,TRBV4-2,TGTGCCAGCAGCCAAGTCTCCTCCAGGGGCTCCTACAATGAGCAGTTCTTC,CASSQVSSRGSYNEQFF
NA,once,TRBJ2-2,18,TRBV27,TGTGCCAGCATGAGGAGGTCGGTACCGACAATTAACACCGGGGAGCTGTTTTTT,CASMRRSVPTINTGELFF
NA,NA,TRBJ2-1,15,TRBV5-1,TGCGCCAGCAGCTTGAACGCGGGGTCCTTCAATGAGCAGTTCTTC,CASSLNAGSFNEQFF
NA,once,TRBJ1-5,12,TRBV7-9,TGTGCCAGCAGCTTATTGGAAGGGCCCCAGCATTTT,CASSLLEGPQHF
TRBD2,NA,TRBJ2-2,15,TRBV11-2,TGTGCCAGCAGCGAAGGACTAGCCGCGGTCGGGGAGCTGTTTTTT,CASSEGLAAVGELFF
TRBD1,NA,TRBJ2-1,13,TRBV6-5,TGTGCCAGCAGGGCGACAGGGGAAAATGAGCAGTTCTTC,CASRATGENEQFF
TRBD1,NA,TRBJ2-7,13,TRBV6-6,TGTGCCAGCACGGGACAGGGCTCCTACGAGCAGTACTTC,CASTGQGSYEQYF
NA,NA,TRBJ1-1,15,TRBV6-4,TGTGCCAGCAGTGACTCAGCAGGGTCGAACACTGAAGCTTTCTTT,CASSDSAGSNTEAFF
NA,NA,TRBJ2-3,14,TRBV11-3,TGTGCCAGCTCCTCCCTGCGGGATTCAGATACGCAGTATTTT,CASSSLRDSDTQYF
NA,NA,TRBJ2-7,14,TRBV5-1,TGCGCCAGCAGCTTGGTCTCGACTACCTACGAGCAGTACTTC,CASSLVSTTYEQYF
NA,NA,TRBJ2-5,12,TRBV5-1,TGCGCCAGCAGCCCGAGCCGAGAGACCCAGTACTTC,CASSPSRETQYF
NA,NA,TRBJ1-1,14,TRBV5-5,TGTGCCAGCAGCTTGGCAAGGACGAACACTGAAGCTTTCTTT,CASSLARTNTEAFF
NA,NA,TRBJ1-5,14,TRBV9,TGTGCCAGCAGCGTAACGGATAGCAATCAGCCCCAGCATTTT,CASSVTDSNQPQHF
NA,NA,TRBJ1-4,20,TRBV12-2,NA,CASRFIWGQGTTATNEKLFF